This TCR beta chain comes out of a study of T-cell reconstitution after alpha-beta-depleted transplantation in children. CDR1 is SGHVS, CDR2 FQNEAQ, per germline. CDR3 length: 15 amino acids. V gave up 5 bases and J gave up 3 bases, with 16 bases separating them. Molecular barcoding with unique molecular identifiers was used for the TCRbeta library. MiXCR was run by TCRdb on the PCR reads, yielding one entry per CDR3 protein. The sample lists about 980,000 distinct CDR3 sequences, roughly 29% occurring once. The sequences come from PBMCs, mostly from graft donor cells, collected 360 days after TCRalphabeta/CD19-depleted stem cell transplant. The receptor was isolated from a boy under two years old who had a stem cell transplant for SCID, so the T cells may come from the graft donor. This chain links TRBV7-8 with TRBJ2-5; no clear D gene. The CDR3 DNA reads TGTGCCAGCAGCCCCGTCTCTGGGGTTGAAGAGACCCAGTACTTC. Its protein is CASSPVSGVEETQYF.